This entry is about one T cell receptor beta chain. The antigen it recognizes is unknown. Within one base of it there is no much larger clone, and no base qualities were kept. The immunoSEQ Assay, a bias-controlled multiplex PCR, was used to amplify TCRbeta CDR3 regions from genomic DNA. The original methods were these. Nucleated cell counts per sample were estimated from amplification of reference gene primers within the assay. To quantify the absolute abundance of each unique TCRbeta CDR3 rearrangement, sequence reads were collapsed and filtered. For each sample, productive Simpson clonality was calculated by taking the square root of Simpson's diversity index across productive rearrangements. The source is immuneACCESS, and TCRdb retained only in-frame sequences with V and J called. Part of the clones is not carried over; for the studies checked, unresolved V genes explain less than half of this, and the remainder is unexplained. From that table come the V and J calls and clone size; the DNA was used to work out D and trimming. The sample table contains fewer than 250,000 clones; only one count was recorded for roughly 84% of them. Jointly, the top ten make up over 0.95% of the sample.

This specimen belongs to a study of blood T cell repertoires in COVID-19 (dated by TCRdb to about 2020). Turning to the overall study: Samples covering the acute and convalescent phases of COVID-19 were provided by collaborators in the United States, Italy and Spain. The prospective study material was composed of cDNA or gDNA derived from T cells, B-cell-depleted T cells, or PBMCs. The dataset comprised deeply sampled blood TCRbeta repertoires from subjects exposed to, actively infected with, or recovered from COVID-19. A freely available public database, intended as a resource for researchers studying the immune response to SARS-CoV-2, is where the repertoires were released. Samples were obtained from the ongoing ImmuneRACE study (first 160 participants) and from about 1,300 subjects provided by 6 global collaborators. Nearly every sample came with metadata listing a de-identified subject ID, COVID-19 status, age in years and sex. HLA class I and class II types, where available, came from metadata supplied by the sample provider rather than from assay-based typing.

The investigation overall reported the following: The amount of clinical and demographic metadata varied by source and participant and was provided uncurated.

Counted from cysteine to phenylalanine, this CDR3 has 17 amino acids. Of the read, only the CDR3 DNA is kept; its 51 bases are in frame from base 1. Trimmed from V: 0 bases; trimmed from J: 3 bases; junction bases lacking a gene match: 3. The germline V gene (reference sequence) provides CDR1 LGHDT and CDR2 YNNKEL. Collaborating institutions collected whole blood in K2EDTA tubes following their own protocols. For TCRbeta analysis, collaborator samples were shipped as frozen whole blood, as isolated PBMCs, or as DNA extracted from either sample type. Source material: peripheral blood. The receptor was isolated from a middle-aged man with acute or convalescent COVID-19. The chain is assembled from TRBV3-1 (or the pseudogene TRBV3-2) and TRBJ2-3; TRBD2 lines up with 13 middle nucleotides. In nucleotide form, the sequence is TGTGCCAGCAGCCAAGAGACTAGCGGGGGGCGGACAGATACGCAGTATTTT. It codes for CASSQETSGGRTDTQYF.